The next 10 T cell receptor beta chains were all read from a single sample in a study of blood T cell repertoires in COVID-19. Some clones are missing from TCRdb's copy, which holds only in-frame ones; the method was immunoSEQ multiplex PCR. The sample records under 200,000 clones, roughly 84% being singletons. Sequenced material: peripheral blood. The receptor source for this set is a man aged 50-59 years with active or convalescent COVID-19.

Of note for this clone: At one boundary the junction diverges from the germline segment, which might be a read error. This chain links TRBV30 with TRBJ1-2; 7 bases align to TRBD1. This CDR3 contains 11 residues. Looked up from germline, CDR1 is GTSNPN and CDR2 is SVGIG (reference sequence). The CDR3 reads CACFGQALPHF. CDR3 sequence (DNA): TGTGCCTGCTTCGGACAGGCCCTTCCCCACTTC.

V usage is TRBV11-2 and J usage is TRBJ2-3; D unclear. This CDR3 is built from 14 residues. Trimming left V 5 bases short and J 3 bases short, with 12 bases between. CDR1 and CDR2 (germline): SGHAT, FQNNGV. CDR3 coding DNA: TGTGCCAGCAGCCCCCGTTTGAGGACAGATACGCAGTATTTT. Its translation: CASSPRLRTDTQYF.

CDR3 residues: CASSQDSYSYEQYF. The CDR3 nucleotides are TGCGCCAGCAGCCAAGACAGTTACTCCTACGAGCAGTACTTC. The chain combines TRBV5-1 with TRBJ2-7; a possible D gene is TRBD1 (5 bases). V lost 4 bases, J lost 0 bases, and 11 bases lay in between. The CDR3 sequence is 14 residues long. Germline-derived CDR1 and CDR2 are SGHRS and YFSETQ.

The rearrangement joins TRBV15 to TRBJ2-7, with 9 bases matching TRBD1. Germline V lookup: CDR1 LNHNV, CDR2 YYDKDF (reference sequence). V was clipped by 5 bases and J by 6 bases; unmatched bases: 11. The CDR3 loop spans 15 amino acids. The CDR3: CATSGQWTGEVEQYF. CDR3 nucleotides: TGTGCCACCAGCGGACAATGGACAGGGGAGGTCGAGCAGTACTTC.

This sequence joins TRBV4-2 and TRBJ2-5; a weak D match, TRBD2 (5 bases). Trimming removed 0 bases from V and 4 bases from J, with 12 bases in between. Germline V gene data show CDR1 as LGHNA and CDR2 as YNFKEQ. The CDR3 length is 15 residues. In DNA, the CDR3 is TGTGCCAGCAGCCAAGAAAAGGCGGGCCTAGAGACCCAGTACTTC. Its protein product is CASSQEKAGLETQYF.

The chain employs TRBV11-1 and TRBJ2-7, with TRBD1 matching over 9 bases. Losses at the gene ends were 5 bases for V and 2 bases for J; bases not matched to a gene: 10. CDR3 length: 16 amino acids. Germline V lookup: CDR1 SGHAT, CDR2 FQDESV (reference sequence). CDR3 protein: CASSRPGQGPTYEQYF. Here the CDR3 DNA reads TGTGCCAGCAGCCGCCCGGGACAGGGCCCTACCTACGAGCAGTACTTC.

This chain joins TRBV18 and TRBJ1-1, with unresolved D. Trimming left V 6 bases short and J 1 base short, with 12 bases between. The CDR3 contains 14 residues. Germline V gene data show CDR1 as KGHSH and CDR2 as LQKENI. CDR3: CASSSSGRNTEAFF. The CDR3 region has the DNA TGTGCCAGCTCCTCGAGCGGCAGGAACACTGAAGCTTTCTTT.

J is TRBJ1-2 and V is TRBV7-8; 8 positions agree with TRBD1. Germline CDR1 is SGHVS and CDR2 is FQNEAQ. J was trimmed by 2 bases and V by 0 bases; bases with no gene match: 5. This CDR3 is built from 16 residues. CDR3 bases: TGTGCCAGCAGCTTAGCTCCAGGGGGCGCAAACTATGGCTACACCTTC. It codes for CASSLAPGGANYGYTF. Complete variable domain (other parts from reference TRBV7-8 and TRBJ1-2): GAGVSQSPRYKVAKRGQDVALRCDPISGHVSLFWYQQALGQGPEFLTYFQNEAQLDKSGLPSDRFFAERPEGSVSTLKIQRTQQEDSAVYLCASSLAPGGANYGYTFGSGTRLTVV.

The chain links TRBV4-1 to TRBJ1-2; TRBD1 matches at 9 bases. The CDR3 consists of 16 residues. Germline V gene data show CDR1 as MGHRA and CDR2 as YSYEKL. With 2 bases clipped from V and 2 bases from J, the junction kept 6 bases outside the gene matches. The DNA for the CDR3 is TGCGCCAGCAGCCAACTTACAGGGGGCCTAAACTATGGCTACACCTTC. Its protein product is CASSQLTGGLNYGYTF.

DNA for the CDR3: TGCAGCGTGGGACAGGGAGGTGCGAATGAGCAGTTCTTC. It codes for CSVGQGGANEQFF. The genes are TRBV29-1 and TRBJ2-1, with 9 bases that match TRBD1. CDR1 and CDR2 from the germline V gene are SQVTM and ANQGSEA. After removal of 6 bases from V and 7 bases from J, the junction contained 7 bases not matched to a gene. The CDR3 has 13 residues.